This record looks at one T cell receptor beta chain sequence and its context. The data originate from a study of technical replicates of blood from a handful of donors. Some clones are missing from TCRdb's copy, which holds only in-frame ones; the method was immunoSEQ multiplex PCR. The repertoire holds about 50,000 clones, with about 95% as singletons. The sequencing input was PBMCs. The receptor's source is a human donor in good health. Some clones in this sample may be carry-over from other donors' samples.

This CDR3 reads CASSPDRAGDTQYF. The DNA for the CDR3 is TGCGCCAGCAGCCCGGACAGGGCAGGCGATACGCAGTATTTT. The chain recombines TRBV5-1 with TRBJ2-3, with 8 bases aligning to TRBD1. Germline loops: CDR1 SGHRS, CDR2 YFSETQ. The CDR3 has 14 residues. Trimming took 4 bases from V and 6 from J; bases not matched to a gene: 7. Variable domain in full (rest from reference TRBV5-1 and TRBJ2-3): KAGVTQTPRYLIKTRGQQVTLSCSPISGHRSVSWYQQTPGQGLQFLFEYFSETQRNKGNFPGRFSGRQFSNSRSEMNVSTLELGDSALYLCASSPDRAGDTQYFGPGTRLTVL.